This TCR beta chain was recorded in a study of blood T cell repertoires in COVID-19. Germline CDR1 reads SGHAT; CDR2 reads FQNNGV. Trimming removed 4 bases at V and 7 bases at J, with 22 bases between. There are 16 residues in the CDR3. Some clones are missing from TCRdb's copy, which holds only in-frame ones; the method was immunoSEQ multiplex PCR. This table has fewer than 250,000 clones, 84% appearing once. The rearrangement uses TRBV11-2 and TRBJ1-1, with D maybe TRBD1 (6 bases). The sequencing sample was made of peripheral blood. The receptor comes from a human donor in a cohort sampled during active COVID-19. CDR3 nucleotides: TGTGCCAGCAGCTCACCCCTCGGCAGGGGTCCCCTTGAAGCTTTCTTT. Residues: CASSSPLGRGPLEAFF.